This T cell receptor (beta chain) was found in a study of technical replicates of blood from several donors (TCRdb year 2017). The method behind the library was the immunoSEQ multiplex PCR assay. The immuneACCESS repertoire file appears here via TCRdb, limited to in-frame rearrangements. These files lack a portion of the clones; in checked studies, under half of the deficit traces to unresolved V genes, and the cause of the others is not known. The table for this sample lists 60,000 to 80,000 clones; approximately 89% of them were counted only once. The ten top clones hold 4.5% to 5% of the sample. CDR1 and CDR2 (SNHLY, FYNNEI) derive from the germline V gene. From its cysteine to its phenylalanine, the CDR3 spans 13 amino acids. The entry retains the CDR3 DNA only, 39 bases that are in frame from base 1. The trim is 4 bases for V and 2 bases for J, with a gap of 6 bases between the germline ends.

A word on this clone: What antigen it recognizes has not been identified. Base qualities are not provided; no much larger clone lies one nucleotide away.

The sequence is built from TRBV2 and TRBJ2-1, with TRBD2 as a weak D call on 5 bases. Sequencing input: PBMCs. This TCR derives from a human donor in good health. Some clones in this sample may be carry-over from other donors' samples. In nucleotide form, the sequence is TGTGCCAGCAGTGTCGGGACCTACAATGAGCAGTTCTTC. This gives the protein CASSVGTYNEQFF.